This T cell receptor (beta chain) is from a study of post-analysis software for immune sequencing data. Study-wide context: Relapsing-remitting, secondary progressive and progressive-relapsing multiple sclerosis courses were included. Regarding the study as a whole: Five or six TRBV segments were significantly more frequent in patients than in controls. TRBV5-6, TRBV5-1 and TRBV20-1 were among these segments. Diversity measured as normalized Chao1 was significantly lower in multiple sclerosis patients than in controls.

TCR beta cDNA libraries had unique molecular identifiers. Via MiXCR, TCRdb re-called the PCR reads, giving one row per CDR3 protein. This sample yields fewer than 600,000 distinct CDR3 sequences, of which around 40% are seen a single time; about an eighth belongs to the top ten. The V gene's germline CDR1 is DFQATT and CDR2 SNEGSKA (reference sequence). Trimming shortened V by 0 bases and J by 6 bases, and 9 bases separated the two germline ends. CDR3 length: 13 amino acids. On this clonotype: As yet, its antigen is unknown.

This TCR was recovered from a girl between 5 and 17 years old with multiple sclerosis. The chain recombines TRBV20-1 with TRBJ2-1, with D perhaps TRBD1 or TRBD2 (5 bases each). Sequencing was carried out using blood. The CDR3 protein is CSAREGVPNEQFF. Here the CDR3 DNA reads TGCAGTGCTAGAGAGGGGGTGCCCAATGAGCAGTTCTTC.